Listed here is a single TCR beta chain. These data originate in a study of blood T cell repertoires in COVID-19. As for the study in general: The United States, Italy and Spain provided the acute and convalescent COVID-19 samples. The analysed material was cDNA or gDNA that came from T cells, B-cell-depleted T cells, or PBMCs.

The ends lost 4 bases at V and 5 bases at J; junction bases unmatched: 1. In germline, CDR1 is WSHSY, CDR2 SAAADI. The CDR3 is 13 residues long. In the original processing: Estimated nucleated cell counts came from reference gene primer amplification. Data came from immunoSEQ multiplex PCR; TCRdb stores just in-frame clones and leaves some out. V, J and clone size reflect that table, while D and trimming were determined from the DNA. The sample has around 60,000 clones, roughly 90% seen once. This receptor was taken from a middle-aged man with active COVID-19. The chain couples TRBV10-2 to TRBJ2-2, with TRBD1 matching 7 bases. The sequenced sample was peripheral blood. The CDR3 DNA reads as TGCGCCAGCAGTGGGACAGGAACCGGGGAGCTGTTTTTT. Translation: CASSGTGTGELFF.